This T cell receptor (beta chain) was identified during a study of control samples from healthy donors and cancer patients. The V gene lost 0 bases and the J gene lost 0 bases, with 9 bases spanning the gap. The CDR3 is 15 amino acids. Germline CDR1 reads SGHKS; CDR2 reads YYEKEE (reference sequence). The data were produced by immunoSEQ multiplex PCR, yet TCRdb's version contains in-frame clones alone and is incomplete. The data contain around 110,000 clones, 70% to 90% of them singletons. The rearrangement joins TRBV5-5 to TRBJ1-2, with D perhaps TRBD1 (5 bases). This clonotype was obtained from a woman aged 70-85 years in good health. The material sequenced was blood. Here the CDR3 reads CASSLGDLTNYGYTF. CDR3 sequence (DNA): TGTGCCAGCAGCTTGGGGGACCTAACTAACTATGGCTACACCTTC.